This TCR beta chain comes out of a study of vaccination and CD4 T cells after COVID-19. Study-level information: A median of approximately 72 days (range 14 to 241) separated dose two from the taking of post-vaccine samples. Overlapping peptides of the spike proteins of SARS-CoV-2, HCoV-NL63, HCoV-OC43 and HCoV-229E were used for cell stimulation.

This clonotype is judged medium-sized. Its antigen is unidentified. Sequencing of cultured CD4+ T cell DNA used the Oncomine TCR Beta short-read assay. Each CDR3 protein is one row after TCRdb ran MiXCR on the PCR reads. The sample includes around 21,000 distinct CDR3 sequences, roughly 51% of them seen just once. Sample treatment: roughly ten-day PBMC culture with coronavirus spike peptide pools or control peptides (ViraFEST assay). The CDR3 has 16 residues. Germline V gene sequence: CDR1 DFQATT, CDR2 SNEGSKA (reference sequence). The V segment lost 3 bases and the J segment 4 bases; nucleotides outside the gene matches: 11.

The specimen sequenced was CD4+ T cells from blood, cultured in vitro. V usage is TRBV20-1 and J usage is TRBJ2-5, with 10 bases identical to TRBD1. The TCR sequence derives from a human donor who had recovered from COVID-19. As DNA, the CDR3 is TGCAGTGCTAGGAGCCCCGGGACAGGGGATCGAGAGACCCAGTACTTC. Translating gives CSARSPGTGDRETQYF.